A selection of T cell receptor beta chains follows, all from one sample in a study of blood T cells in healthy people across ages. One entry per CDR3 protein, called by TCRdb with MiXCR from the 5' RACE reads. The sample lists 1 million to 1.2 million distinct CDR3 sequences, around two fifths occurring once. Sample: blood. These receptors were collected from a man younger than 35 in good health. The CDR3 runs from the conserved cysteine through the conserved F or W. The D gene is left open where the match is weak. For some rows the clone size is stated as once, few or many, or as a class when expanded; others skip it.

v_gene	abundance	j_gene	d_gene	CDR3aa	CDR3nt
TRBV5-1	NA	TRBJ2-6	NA	CASRRETGANVLTF	TGCGCCAGCAGAAGGGAGACTGGGGCCAACGTCCTGACTTTC
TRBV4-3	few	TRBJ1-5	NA	CASSQDLDGGQPQHF	TGCGCCAGCAGCCAAGATCTTGATGGCGGGCAGCCCCAGCATTTT
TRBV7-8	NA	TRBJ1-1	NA	CASSPPQGGSRGTEAFF	TGTGCCAGCAGCCCCCCTCAGGGAGGGTCGAGGGGCACTGAAGCTTTCTTT
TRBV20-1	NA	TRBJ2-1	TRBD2	CSAGGTSGAYEQFF	TGCAGTGCTGGTGGGACTAGCGGGGCCTATGAGCAGTTCTTC
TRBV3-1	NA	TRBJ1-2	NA	CASSQEGLQVGGYTF	TGTGCCAGCAGCCAAGAGGGACTACAGGTTGGCGGCTACACCTTC
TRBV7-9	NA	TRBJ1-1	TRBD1	CASKQGWLDTEAFF	TGTGCCAGCAAACAGGGGTGGTTGGACACTGAAGCTTTCTTT
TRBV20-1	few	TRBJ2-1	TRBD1	CSARPLRDRRVNEQFF	TGCAGTGCTAGACCGCTCCGGGACAGAAGGGTCAATGAGCAGTTCTTC
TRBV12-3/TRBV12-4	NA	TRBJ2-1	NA	CASSPDGPGDNEQFF	TGTGCCAGCAGTCCCGACGGACCCGGCGACAATGAGCAGTTCTTC
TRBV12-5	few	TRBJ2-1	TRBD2	CASGFSGGRLGQFF	TGTGCTAGTGGTTTTAGCGGGGGGCGCCTCGGGCAGTTCTTC
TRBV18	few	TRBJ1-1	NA	CASSHRALNTEAFF	TGTGCCAGCTCCCACCGGGCCCTGAACACTGAAGCTTTCTTT
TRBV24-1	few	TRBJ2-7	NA	CATSDRTHNEQYF	TGTGCCACCAGTGATCGGACCCACAATGAGCAGTACTTC